Below, one T cell receptor (beta chain) is given with its context. Profiling relied on immunoSEQ multiplex PCR, and the TCRdb table lists in-frame clones only, not all of them. The sample carries some 19,000 clones, about 87% recorded once. V was pared by 1 base and J by 1 base, with 7 bases of the junction left unmatched. This CDR3 spans 16 amino acids. Germline CDR1 SGHDT, CDR2 YYEEEE. This record comes from a study of OX40 agonist ivuxolimab in advanced cancers. Study-level information: Each dose-escalation patient presented with hepatocellular carcinoma, melanoma, renal cell or head and neck cancer.

The clonotype was recovered from an adult with an advanced solid tumor such as melanoma, head and neck, liver or kidney cancer. The V gene is TRBV5-6, the J gene TRBJ1-1; 7 bases line up with TRBD1. This material consisted of CD4+ or CD8+ T cells sorted from blood, taken in a trial of the OX40 agonist ivuxolimab. CDR3 sequence reads: CASSLLGDSRNTEAFF. The CDR3, as DNA: TGTGCCAGCAGCTTGTTAGGGGACAGCAGGAACACTGAAGCTTTCTTT.